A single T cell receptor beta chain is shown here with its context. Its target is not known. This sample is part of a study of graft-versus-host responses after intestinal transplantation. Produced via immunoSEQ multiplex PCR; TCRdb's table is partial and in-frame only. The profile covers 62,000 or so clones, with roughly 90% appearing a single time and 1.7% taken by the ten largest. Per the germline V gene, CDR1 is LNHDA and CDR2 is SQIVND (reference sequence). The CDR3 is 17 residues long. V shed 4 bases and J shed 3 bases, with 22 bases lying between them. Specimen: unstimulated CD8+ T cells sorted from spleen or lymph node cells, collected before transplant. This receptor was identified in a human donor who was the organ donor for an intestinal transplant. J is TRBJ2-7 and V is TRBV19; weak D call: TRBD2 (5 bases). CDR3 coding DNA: TGTGCCAGTAGTAACGGAGCCAAGACTATACGCCTCTACGAGCAGTACTTC. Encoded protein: CASSNGAKTIRLYEQYF.